The present T cell receptor beta chain was sequenced within a study of TIL therapy for anti-PD-1-resistant metastatic lung cancer (dated by TCRdb to about 2021). Concerning the study at large: Enrolled patients had a median age of about 50 years (range about 35-80) and a median tumor PD-L1 proportion score of roughly 6%. Most of the cohort had lung adenocarcinoma, including a few EGFR-mutant tumors and two ALK-rearranged tumors, and half of the patients were either current or former smokers. A median non-synonymous tumor mutation burden of more than 1.2 mutations per megabase was determined across the cohort by whole-exome sequencing. T cell receptor beta sequencing of tumor and peripheral blood served to follow clonotypes across the tumor, the expanded TIL product, and serial blood samples. Broader findings and caveats from the paper: The study protocol defined all tumor marker inferences as exploratory. High clonal turnover was observed in TIL culture, with many enriched product clones not detected in the baseline tumor, which suggested clonal contraction rather than faithful expansion. The cohort was highly selected, with more treatment-naive, never-smoker and oncogene-addicted patients than typical, limiting generalizability. Compared with baseline intratumoral T cells, expanded TIL cultures were more clonal and less diverse (median clonality about 6% vs 30%, p < 0.0001).

What the time point label conveys for this sample: pre-treatment sample, taken before nivolumab and TIL therapy. The baseline tumor samples, taken from the same resection that was used to grow TIL, were excised metastases, most often pleural nodules or supraclavicular lymph nodes. Tumors were harvested before any PD-1/PD-L1 blockade; patients then received nivolumab, and those progressing received lymphodepletion, expanded TIL infusion and IL-2. Adults with stage 4 NSCLC were enrolled from late 2017 to early 2020 in a dual-center phase I trial. Samples were obtained from a single-arm, open-label phase I trial in which tumor-infiltrating lymphocyte therapy with nivolumab was evaluated in advanced non-small cell lung cancer. For each resected tumor, portions were snap-frozen in liquid nitrogen and kept at -80 degrees C. Tumor regions of interest were selected on H&E sections by laser-capture macrodissection, were pulverized into 15 mg aliquots, and were extracted with Qiagen Allprep kits.

For this clone: The antigen it binds to is not known. It has no much larger one-base neighbor in the sample; base qualities were not kept.

CDR1 GTSNPN and CDR2 SVGIG are derived from the germline V gene (reference sequence). CDR3 length: 13 amino acids, cysteine to phenylalanine. CDR3 DNA is the only sequence kept; it has 39 bases, read in frame from the first base. Trimming leaves V shorter by 8 bases and J shorter by 4 bases, with the junction holding 10 bases beyond the gene matches. TCR beta CDR3 regions were amplified from genomic DNA with the immunoSEQ v3 hsTCRB kit using bias-controlled multiplex PCR. TCR libraries were sequenced on an Illumina NextSeq 500 to 2 million to 2.5 million read pairs for survey level or roughly 4.5-6 million for deep level. The original pipeline was this. V, D and J genes were assigned, non-productive sequences were removed, and clonality was reported by immunoSEQ Analyzer software. Repertoires were compared using productive Simpson clonality and Morisita overlap index of productive TRB rearrangements between infused TIL and blood. TCRdb holds this immuneACCESS table with in-frame rearrangements only. Some clones are missing; in checked studies, unresolved V genes explain under half, and the rest has no known cause. Clone size and V and J calls were adopted from that table, with D and trimming inferred from the DNA. This sample is represented by about 2,100 clones; 70% to 90% of them were singletons. The ten largest account for roughly 8% of the sample.

The rearrangement joined TRBV30 to TRBJ1-2; 7 central bases correspond to TRBD1. This specimen consisted of tumor tissue, obtained at baseline. The receptor's source is a person aged 25-80 years with non-small cell lung cancer. The CDR3 protein is CAEVGGLGYGYTF. The DNA sequence follows: TGTGCCGAGGTAGGGGGCCTTGGCTATGGCTACACCTTC.